Each of the 21 T cell receptor beta chains below was sequenced from the same sample in a study of cytomegalovirus exposure and HLA in healthy donors. Primers for the PCR totalled 60 Vbeta and 13 Jbeta. Some clones are missing from TCRdb's copy, which holds only in-frame ones; the method was immunoSEQ multiplex PCR. The listing contains approximately 50,000 clones. Material for sequencing was PBMCs. The receptor set was obtained from a male donor in good health and CMV-seropositive.

V gene TRBV13 combines with J gene TRBJ2-7; D is undetermined. Trimming took 0 bases from V and 5 from J, leaving 11 bases between them. The CDR3 extends over 14 amino acids. Germline-derived CDR1 and CDR2 are PRHDT and FYEKMQ (reference sequence). The CDR3 coding sequence is TGTGCCAGCAGCTTAGGCCTGTCGGGTCACGAGCAGTACTTC. Translating gives CASSLGLSGHEQYF.

This rearrangement joins TRBV15 to TRBJ2-1; 9 nucleotides agree with TRBD2. The germline V gene encodes CDR1 LNHNV and CDR2 YYDKDF (reference sequence). CDR3 length equals 16 residues. The V gene end was trimmed by 2 bases and the J gene end by 8 bases; junction bases not matched to a gene: 10. The CDR3 nucleotides are TGTGCCACCAGCAGATTTAGCGGGGGATTTATCGATGAGCAGTTCTTC. Translated, it gives CATSRFSGGFIDEQFF.

The rearrangement uses TRBV16 and TRBJ1-1; 12 positions agree with TRBD1. Trimming took 3 bases from V and 8 from J; bases not matched to a gene: 1. The CDR3 is made up of 13 amino acids. Germline CDR1 is KGHSY and CDR2 is FQNENV. CDR3 sequence reads: CASSQGQGAEAFF. The DNA of the CDR3 is TGTGCCAGCAGCCAGGGACAGGGGGCGGAAGCTTTCTTT.

The chain employs TRBV9 and TRBJ2-7; TRBD2 is a possible D gene (6 bases). Per germline, CDR1 SGDLS and CDR2 YYNGEE. V lost 6 bases to trimming and J lost 6 bases, with 13 bases between them. The CDR3 runs to 12 residues. CDR3: CASTHDGGEQYF. The CDR3, as DNA: TGTGCCAGCACCCACGACGGGGGCGAGCAGTACTTC.

The V and J genes are TRBV2 and TRBJ2-7; 8 bases match TRBD1. V shed 0 bases, J shed 3 bases, and the junction held 4 bases outside the gene matches. This CDR3 comprises 15 residues. CDR1 and CDR2 (germline): SNHLY, FYNNEI. Here the CDR3 reads CASSEATGVLYEQYF. Here the CDR3 DNA reads TGTGCCAGCAGTGAAGCGACAGGGGTCCTCTACGAGCAGTACTTC. Full variable domain (missing parts from reference TRBV2 and TRBJ2-7): EPEVTQTPSHQVTQMGQEVILRCVPISNHLYFYWYRQILGQKVEFLVSFYNNEISEKSEIFDDQFSVERPDGSNFTLKIRSTKLEDSAMYFCASSEATGVLYEQYFGPGTRLTVT.

V is TRBV6-5 and J is TRBJ2-5, with D perhaps TRBD2 (6 bases). Germline loops: CDR1 MNHEY, CDR2 SVGAGI. V lost 5 bases to trimming and J lost 7 bases, with 14 bases between them. This CDR3 has 13 residues. CDR3 loop: CASSLPEGGTQYF. CDR3 sequence (DNA): TGTGCCAGCAGTCTCCCCGAGGGAGGGACCCAGTACTTC.

V and J are TRBV11-2 and TRBJ1-1; D is perhaps TRBD1 (5 bases). Germline CDR1 and CDR2: SGHAT and FQNNGV. Trimming removed 5 bases at V and 4 bases at J, with 17 bases between. The CDR3 has 15 residues. CDR3 sequence: CASSPWGVVRTEAFF. CDR3 DNA sequence: TGTGCCAGCAGCCCCTGGGGGGTCGTGCGCACTGAAGCTTTCTTT.

The chain is built from TRBV15 and TRBJ2-2; D may be TRBD1 (5 bases). Germline V gene lookup returns CDR1 LNHNV and CDR2 YYDKDF (reference sequence). Trimming shortened V by 0 bases and J by 7 bases, and 12 bases separated the two germline ends. CDR3 length equals 15 residues. CDR3: CATSRDGQGGGELFF. In DNA form, the CDR3 reads TGTGCCACCAGCAGAGATGGGCAGGGTGGCGGGGAGCTGTTTTTT.

The genes are TRBV5-5 and TRBJ2-1; TRBD2 is a possible D gene (7 bases). The CDR3 runs 13 residues. Germline values: CDR1 SGHKS, CDR2 YYEKEE (reference sequence). V lost 4 bases to trimming and J lost 7 bases, with 12 bases between them. The CDR3 DNA follows: TGTGCCAGCAGCCTAGGGGGGGCAAATGAGCAGTTCTTC. It specifies CASSLGGANEQFF.

With respect to this clone: A junction end diverges from the germline sequence, so it may reflect a read error. Other DNA sequences in the sample encode the same CDR3. The J gene is TRBJ2-2, the V gene TRBV5-6; no definite D call. The CDR3 extends over 15 amino acids. Germline V gene lookup returns CDR1 SGHDT and CDR2 YYEEEE. CDR3 DNA: TGTGCCAGTAGCTTGGGGTCAGGTGTCACCGGGGAGCTGTTTTTT. Protein product: CASSLGSGVTGELFF.

The CDR3 is CASSQVVLRSDTQYF. CDR3 nucleotides: TGCGCCAGCAGCCAAGTCGTCTTGCGCTCAGATACGCAGTATTTT. The rearrangement joins TRBV4-3 to TRBJ2-3; D gene uncertain. With 1 base removed from V and 4 bases from J, the gap between germline ends came to 12 bases. This CDR3 spans 15 amino acids. Germline assignment: CDR1 LGHNA and CDR2 YSLEER.

For the CDR3, the DNA is TGTGCCAGCAGCTTGGAAGTGGCAATAGTAGGGGCAATAGGTGAGCAGTTCTTC. As protein: CASSLEVAIVGAIGEQFF. This rearrangement joins TRBV5-4 to TRBJ2-1, with D perhaps TRBD1 (5 bases). Germline-derived CDR1 and CDR2 are SGHNT and YYREEE (reference sequence). The CDR3 consists of 18 residues. Trimming removed 0 bases from V and 9 bases from J, with 25 bases in between.

The rearrangement links TRBV4-1 to TRBJ2-6; 7 bases are a match to TRBD1. V was clipped by 4 bases and J by 2 bases; unmatched bases: 17. In germline, CDR1 is MGHRA, CDR2 YSYEKL. CDR3 size: 20 residues. The DNA for the CDR3 is TGCGCCAGCAGCCCTTTCCTCCGGGACAGTATGATCCCTGGGGCCAACGTCCTGACTTTC. It encodes CASSPFLRDSMIPGANVLTF.

The chain is built from TRBV10-2 and TRBJ1-2, with a weak D call TRBD1 (6 bases). In germline, CDR1 is WSHSY, CDR2 SAAADI. The V gene lost 0 bases and the J gene lost 6 bases, with 11 bases spanning the gap. CDR3 length equals 14 residues. As DNA, the CDR3 is TGCGCCAGCAGTGAGTCTACAGGGAGCGATGGCTACACCTTC. Amino acid sequence: CASSESTGSDGYTF.

The chain is built from TRBV5-1 and TRBJ2-3; D may be TRBD2 (5 bases). V shed 1 base and J shed 6 bases, with 12 bases lying between them. From germline, CDR1 is SGHRS and CDR2 YFSETQ. The CDR3 has 14 residues. CDR3 bases: TGCGCCAGCAGCTTGTCCTCCAGAGGGGATACGCAGTATTTT. Encoded protein: CASSLSSRGDTQYF.

This sequence joins TRBV28 and TRBJ1-4; the D gene is possibly TRBD1 (5 bases). The germline gives CDR1 MDHEN, CDR2 SYDVKM. Trimming removed 6 bases from V and 1 base from J, with 9 bases in between. This CDR3 region has 14 residues. The CDR3 DNA is TGTGCCAGCAGGTCGGGGGGAACTAATGAAAAACTGTTTTTT. Protein product: CASRSGGTNEKLFF. Complete variable domain (other parts from reference TRBV28 and TRBJ1-4): DVKVTQSSRYLVKRTGEKVFLECVQDMDHENMFWYRQDPGLGLRLIYFSYDVKMKEKGDIPEGYSVSREKKERFSLILESASTNQTSMYLCASRSGGTNEKLFFGSGTQLSVL.

The chain uses TRBV29-1 and TRBJ2-7; weak D call: TRBD1 (5 bases). The V gene lost 5 bases and the J gene lost 3 bases, with 11 bases spanning the gap. This CDR3 contains 12 residues. CDR1 SQVTM and CDR2 ANQGSEA come from the germline V gene. The CDR3 protein is CSVTQDSYEQYF. For the CDR3, the DNA is TGCAGCGTTACCCAAGACAGCTACGAGCAGTACTTC.

The chain is built from TRBV11-2 and TRBJ2-1; 12 bases map to TRBD1. V dropped 4 bases and J dropped 12; count of bases not matched to a gene: 7. This CDR3 is 14 amino acids long. Germline assignment: CDR1 SGHAT and CDR2 FQNNGV. CDR3 coding DNA: TGTGCCAGCAGCTCCGGGACAGGGGGCTTTGTGCAGTTCTTC. Translating gives CASSSGTGGFVQFF.

The chain links TRBV30 to TRBJ2-5; D unresolved. Germline V gives CDR1 GTSNPN, CDR2 SVGIG (reference sequence). The V end was cut by 3 bases, the J end by 7 bases, with 9 bases between. The CDR3 sequence is 11 residues long. The CDR3 nucleotides are TGTGCCTGGAGGACAACCCGGACCCAGTACTTC. This sequence encodes CAWRTTRTQYF.

The rearrangement uses TRBV5-1 and TRBJ2-7; the match to TRBD1 covers 10 bases. Losses at the gene ends were 4 bases for V and 5 bases for J; bases not matched to a gene: 6. CDR1 is SGHRS and CDR2 is YFSETQ in the germline V gene. The CDR3 sequence is 14 residues long. In nucleotides, the CDR3 is TGCGCCAGCAGCCCAGACAGGGGGCAAGACGAGCAGTACTTC. Translating gives CASSPDRGQDEQYF. The variable domain in full, with the rest retrieved from reference TRBV5-1 and TRBJ2-7, is KAGVTQTPRYLIKTRGQQVTLSCSPISGHRSVSWYQQTPGQGLQFLFEYFSETQRNKGNFPGRFSGRQFSNSRSEMNVSTLELGDSALYLCASSPDRGQDEQYFGPGTRLTVT.

V usage is TRBV18 and J usage is TRBJ2-1; 10 positions agree with TRBD1. Germline V gives CDR1 KGHSH, CDR2 LQKENI. The J segment lost 7 bases and the V segment lost 0 bases, leaving 3 bases of the junction unmatched. CDR3 length: 15 residues. Here the CDR3 reads CASSPPTGGYNEQFF. Written as DNA, the CDR3 is TGTGCCAGCTCACCACCGACAGGGGGCTATAATGAGCAGTTCTTC.